What follows are 17 T cell receptor beta chains derived from one specimen sequenced in a study of T-cell memory formation after mild COVID-19. TCRdb reprocessed the 5' RACE reads with MiXCR, giving one entry per CDR3 protein. The sample lists hundreds of thousands of distinct CDR3 sequences, about an eighth occurring once. Source material: PBMCs or a T cell subset sorted from them (not recorded which). The receptors stem from a man aged 18 to 29 who had mild COVID-19 (a few samples of this study predate the infection). Cell type and time point are not known.

This clonotype was seen more than once but under ten times. The V and J genes are TRBV7-2 and TRBJ1-6; 8 nucleotides agree with TRBD1. Looked up from germline, CDR1 is SGHTA and CDR2 is FQGNSA. With V trimmed by 0 bases and J by 9 bases, 13 bases remained unmatched. CDR3 length: 18 residues. The CDR3, as DNA: TGTGCCAGCAGCTTAGCCCACCGGACCGGGACAGGTGCTTCACCCCTCCACTTT. Amino acids: CASSLAHRTGTGASPLHF. The whole variable domain, filled in from reference TRBV7-2 and TRBJ1-6, reads GAGVSQSPSNKVTEKGKDVELRCDPISGHTALYWYRQSLGQGLEFLIYFQGNSAPDKSGLPSDRFSAERTGGSVSTLTIQRTQQEDSAVYLCASSLAHRTGTGASPLHFGNGTRLTVT.

This clonotype has more than one count but fewer than ten. The V gene is TRBV4-1, the J gene TRBJ1-5, with D unresolved. CDR3 length equals 17 residues. Trimming left V 0 bases short and J 11 bases short, with 23 bases between. Germline assignment: CDR1 MGHRA and CDR2 YSYEKL. The CDR3 nucleotides read TGCGCCAGCAGCCAAGATAGGGCCGTGACCACCCTGGGGTCCCAGCATTTT. It codes for CASSQDRAVTTLGSQHF.

This clonotype was detected a few times. V is TRBV7-6 and J is TRBJ2-7; a weak D match, TRBD1 (6 bases). Deletions cut 1 base from V and 7 bases from J, with 11 bases between. The CDR3 totals 13 residues. CDR1 SGHVS and CDR2 FNYEAQ come from the germline V gene. CDR3 protein: CASSLGGQYEQYF. CDR3 sequence (DNA): TGTGCCAGCAGCTTAGGGGGGCAGTATGAGCAGTACTTC.

This chain joins TRBV20-1 and TRBJ2-5; a weak D match, TRBD1 (5 bases). CDR3 length equals 13 residues. Germline CDR1 and CDR2: DFQATT and SNEGSKA (reference sequence). V lost 8 bases and J 1 base, leaving 14 bases between the germline ends. The CDR3 sequence is CSPKPRVQETQYF. CDR3 nucleotides: TGCAGTCCGAAGCCCAGGGTCCAAGAGACCCAGTACTTC.

The rearrangement uses TRBV29-1 and TRBJ1-1; D possibly corresponds to TRBD1 (5 bases). V was clipped by 4 bases and J by 0 bases, with 18 bases between them. The CDR3 length is 16 residues. Germline-derived CDR1 and CDR2 are SQVTM and ANQGSEA. The DNA for the CDR3 is TGCAGCGTTGTTCCATGGGGGGGAGAAATGAACACTGAAGCTTTCTTT. It translates to CSVVPWGGEMNTEAFF.

This clonotype was picked up many times. The V call is TRBV9, the J call TRBJ2-6; TRBD1 matches at 7 bases. The CDR3 has 16 residues. Germline lookup yields CDR1 SGDLS and CDR2 YYNGEE. V lost 7 bases and J lost 1; bases outside the gene matches: 8. DNA of the CDR3: TGTGCCAGCGGCGGACAGGTGCTTTCTGGGGCCAACGTCCTGACTTTC. It codes for CASGGQVLSGANVLTF.

This chain uses TRBV2 with TRBJ2-4; perhaps TRBD1 as D (5 bases). There are 14 residues in the CDR3. V shed 6 bases and J shed 0 bases, with 9 bases lying between them. In germline, CDR1 is SNHLY, CDR2 FYNNEI. The CDR3 protein is CASSGQLAKNIQYF. Written as DNA, the CDR3 is TGTGCCAGCAGCGGACAACTAGCCAAAAACATTCAGTACTTC.

The chain links TRBV2 to TRBJ1-5; no firm D call. The CDR3 is 14 amino acids. V lost 4 bases and J 1 base, leaving 8 bases between the germline ends. Germline CDR1 reads SNHLY; CDR2 reads FYNNEI. The CDR3 here is CASSGSGSNQPQHF. CDR3 DNA: TGTGCCAGCAGTGGATCGGGGAGCAATCAGCCCCAGCATTTT.

The table lists this clonotype with a few counts. The chain links TRBV24-1 to TRBJ2-4; tentatively, D is TRBD1 or TRBD2 (5 bases each). The CDR3 covers 19 residues. CDR1 KGHDR and CDR2 SFDVKD come from the germline V gene. V shed 8 bases and J shed 0 bases, with 25 bases lying between them. The CDR3 nucleotides read TGTGCCACCATCTTCCTCCAAACCCCGGGACCACTAGCCAAAAACATTCAGTACTTC. Translated, it gives CATIFLQTPGPLAKNIQYF.

The V gene is TRBV20-1, the J gene TRBJ2-1; 10 positions match TRBD2. Per the germline V gene, CDR1 is DFQATT and CDR2 is SNEGSKA (reference sequence). The length of the CDR3 is 15 residues. J lost 4 bases, V lost 6 bases, and 9 bases had no gene match. CDR3 protein: CSALLAGAGYNEQFF. The CDR3 bases are TGCAGTGCCCTGCTAGCGGGGGCCGGGTACAATGAGCAGTTCTTC.

This clonotype showed up just a few times. The chain joins TRBV12-3 or TRBV12-4 to TRBJ2-7, with D hard to call. CDR3 size: 12 residues. V was cut by 7 bases and J by 2 bases, with 9 bases left in between. CDR3 sequence (DNA): TGTGCCAGCATGAGGATCCCCTACGAGCAGTACTTC. This encodes CASMRIPYEQYF.

This clonotype has a count of ten or more. The chain has TRBV7-2 and TRBJ2-5, with 8 bases matching TRBD2. The CDR3 has 15 residues. Germline-derived CDR1 and CDR2 are SGHTA and FQGNSA. The ends lost 1 base at V and 5 bases at J; junction bases unmatched: 6. The CDR3 loop reads CASSLGGLGGETQYF. CDR3 bases: TGTGCCAGCAGCTTAGGGGGACTAGGGGGGGAGACCCAGTACTTC.

The chain recombines TRBV12-5 with TRBJ1-1; D is possibly TRBD1 (6 bases). This CDR3 comprises 13 residues. The germline V and J ends were trimmed by 6 bases and 1 base, with 9 bases remaining between them. Germline CDR1 reads LGHNT; CDR2 reads FRNRAP. CDR3 sequence: CASGPDRNTEAFF. The CDR3 DNA reads as TGTGCTAGTGGCCCGGACAGGAACACTGAAGCTTTCTTT.

The chain joins TRBV20-1 to TRBJ2-1, with D unresolved. CDR3 size: 10 residues. The germline V and J ends were trimmed by 3 bases and 7 bases, with 4 bases remaining between them. Germline CDR1 reads DFQATT; CDR2 reads SNEGSKA (reference sequence). The CDR3 loop is CSASRNEQFF. CDR3 DNA: TGCAGTGCTAGCAGAAATGAGCAGTTCTTC.

The V and J genes are TRBV7-2 and TRBJ2-7, with D possibly TRBD2 on 6 matching bases. Looked up from germline, CDR1 is SGHTA and CDR2 is FQGNSA. Trimming removed 5 bases from V and 3 bases from J, with 14 bases in between. This CDR3 spans 14 amino acids. Here the CDR3 reads CASSPSGGFYEQYV. CDR3 in DNA: TGTGCCAGCAGCCCGAGTGGGGGGTTCTACGAGCAGTACGTC.

This clonotype was observed a handful of times. The J gene is TRBJ2-3, the V gene TRBV5-1; TRBD2 matches 12 bases. The germline gives CDR1 SGHRS, CDR2 YFSETQ. The CDR3 loop spans 16 amino acids. The J segment lost 4 bases and the V segment lost 3 bases, leaving 6 bases of the junction unmatched. CDR3 in DNA: TGCGCCAGCAGCTCATCTAGCGGGGGGGCCGCAGATACGCAGTATTTT. Translating it yields CASSSSSGGAADTQYF.

The rearrangement joins TRBV9 to TRBJ2-2; 9 positions agree with TRBD1. V lost 3 bases to trimming and J lost 4 bases; unmatched junction nucleotides: 7. The germline CDR1 and CDR2 sequences are SGDLS and YYNGEE. The CDR3 runs 16 residues. The CDR3 sequence: CASSGAGQGSTGELFF. The DNA for the CDR3 is TGTGCCAGCAGCGGAGCCGGACAGGGGTCCACCGGGGAGCTGTTTTTT.